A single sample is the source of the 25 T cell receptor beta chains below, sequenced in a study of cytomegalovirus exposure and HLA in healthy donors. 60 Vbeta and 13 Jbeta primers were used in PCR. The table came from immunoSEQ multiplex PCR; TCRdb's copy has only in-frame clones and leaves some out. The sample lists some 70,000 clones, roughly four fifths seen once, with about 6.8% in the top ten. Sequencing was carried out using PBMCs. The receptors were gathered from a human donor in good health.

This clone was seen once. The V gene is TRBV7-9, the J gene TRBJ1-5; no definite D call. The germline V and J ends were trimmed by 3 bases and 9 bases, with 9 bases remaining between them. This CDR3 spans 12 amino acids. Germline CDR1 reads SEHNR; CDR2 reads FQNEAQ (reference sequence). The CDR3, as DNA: TGTGCCAGCAGCTTTAGTTCGCGGCCCCAGCATTTT. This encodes CASSFSSRPQHF.

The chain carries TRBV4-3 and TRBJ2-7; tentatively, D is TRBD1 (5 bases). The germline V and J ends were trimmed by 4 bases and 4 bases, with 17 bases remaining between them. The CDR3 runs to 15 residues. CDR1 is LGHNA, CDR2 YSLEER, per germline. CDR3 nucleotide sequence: TGCGCCAGCAGCCGACGACAGCTCAATAGGTACGAGCAGTACTTC. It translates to CASSRRQLNRYEQYF.

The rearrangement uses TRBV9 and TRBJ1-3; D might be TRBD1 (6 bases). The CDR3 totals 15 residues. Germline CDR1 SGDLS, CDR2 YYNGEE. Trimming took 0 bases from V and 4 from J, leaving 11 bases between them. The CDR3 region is CASSVGSGVGNTIYF. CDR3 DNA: TGTGCCAGCAGCGTAGGGTCAGGGGTAGGAAACACCATATATTTT.

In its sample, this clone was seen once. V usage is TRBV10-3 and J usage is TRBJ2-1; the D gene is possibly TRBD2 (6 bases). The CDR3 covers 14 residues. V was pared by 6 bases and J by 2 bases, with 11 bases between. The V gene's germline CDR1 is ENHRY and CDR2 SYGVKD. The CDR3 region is CAISRGNPYNEQFF. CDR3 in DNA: TGTGCCATCAGCCGGGGGAACCCCTACAATGAGCAGTTCTTC.

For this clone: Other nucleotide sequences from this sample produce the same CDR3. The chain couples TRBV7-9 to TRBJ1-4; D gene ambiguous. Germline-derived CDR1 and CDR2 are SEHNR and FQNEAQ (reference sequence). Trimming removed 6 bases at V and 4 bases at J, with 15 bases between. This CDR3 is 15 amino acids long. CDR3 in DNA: TGTGCCAGCAGTCCACTTACTGTCCTTAATGAAAAACTGTTTTTT. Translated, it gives CASSPLTVLNEKLFF.

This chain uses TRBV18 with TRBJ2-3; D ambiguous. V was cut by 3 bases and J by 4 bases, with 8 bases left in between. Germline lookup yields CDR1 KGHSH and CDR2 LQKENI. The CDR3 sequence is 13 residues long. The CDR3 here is CASSPLSADTQYF. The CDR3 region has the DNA TGTGCCAGCTCACCTCTCTCGGCAGATACGCAGTATTTT.

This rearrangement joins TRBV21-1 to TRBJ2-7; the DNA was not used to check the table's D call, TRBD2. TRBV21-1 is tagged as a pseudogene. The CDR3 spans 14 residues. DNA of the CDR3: TGTGCCAGCAGCAAAGGAGGCCAGTCGTACGAGCAGTACTTC. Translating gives CASSKGGQSYEQYF.

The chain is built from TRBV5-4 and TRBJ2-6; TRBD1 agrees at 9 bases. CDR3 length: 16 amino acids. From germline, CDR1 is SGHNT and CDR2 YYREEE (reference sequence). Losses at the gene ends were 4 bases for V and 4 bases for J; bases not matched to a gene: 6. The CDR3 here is CASSHGTGTGANVLTF. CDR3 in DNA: TGTGCCAGCAGCCACGGGACAGGGACGGGGGCCAACGTCCTGACTTTC. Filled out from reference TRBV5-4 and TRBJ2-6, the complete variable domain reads ETGVTQSPTHLIKTRGQQVTLRCSSQSGHNTVSWYQQALGQGPQFIFQYYREEENGRGNFPPRFSGLQFPNYSSELNVNALELDDSALYLCASSHGTGTGANVLTFGAGSRLTVL.

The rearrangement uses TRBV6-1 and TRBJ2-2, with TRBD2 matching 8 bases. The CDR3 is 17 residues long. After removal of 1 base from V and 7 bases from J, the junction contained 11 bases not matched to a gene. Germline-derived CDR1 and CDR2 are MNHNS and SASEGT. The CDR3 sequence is CASSEEISGVWGGELFF. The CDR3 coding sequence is TGTGCCAGCAGTGAAGAAATTAGCGGGGTATGGGGCGGGGAGCTGTTTTTT.

CDR3 in amino acids: CASKDPGQHNEQFF. In DNA, the CDR3 is TGTGCCAGCAAAGACCCGGGACAGCACAATGAGCAGTTCTTC. The chain joins TRBV28 to TRBJ2-1; 7 bases match TRBD1. J was trimmed by 5 bases and V by 7 bases; bases with no gene match: 8. CDR3 length: 14 residues. Germline assignment: CDR1 MDHEN and CDR2 SYDVKM.

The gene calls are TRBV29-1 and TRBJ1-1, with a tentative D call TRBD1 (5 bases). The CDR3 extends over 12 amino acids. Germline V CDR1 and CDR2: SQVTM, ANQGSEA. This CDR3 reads CTGSGGSTEAFF. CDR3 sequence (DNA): TGCACCGGAAGCGGGGGTAGCACTGAAGCTTTCTTT.

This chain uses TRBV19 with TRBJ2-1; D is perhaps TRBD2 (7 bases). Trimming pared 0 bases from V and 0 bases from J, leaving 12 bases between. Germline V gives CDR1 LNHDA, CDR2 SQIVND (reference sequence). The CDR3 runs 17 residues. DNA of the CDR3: TGTGCCAGTAGTATAGATGGCGGGGGCAGCTCCTACAATGAGCAGTTCTTC. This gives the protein CASSIDGGGSSYNEQFF.

The CDR3 sequence is CASSYSQGEVTEAFF. In DNA form, the CDR3 reads TGTGCCAGCAGTTACTCCCAGGGCGAGGTCACTGAAGCTTTCTTT. The rearrangement uses TRBV6-5 and TRBJ1-1, with D possibly TRBD1 on 5 matching bases. This CDR3 comprises 15 residues. Germline lookup yields CDR1 MNHEY and CDR2 SVGAGI. Deletions cut 0 bases from V and 4 bases from J, with 12 bases between.

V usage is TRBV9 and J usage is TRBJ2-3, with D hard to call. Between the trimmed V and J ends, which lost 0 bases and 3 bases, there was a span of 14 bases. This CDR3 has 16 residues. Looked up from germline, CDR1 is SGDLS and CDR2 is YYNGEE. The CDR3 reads CASSVGSMLATDTQYF. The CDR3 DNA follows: TGTGCCAGCAGCGTAGGCAGTATGTTAGCAACAGATACGCAGTATTTT.

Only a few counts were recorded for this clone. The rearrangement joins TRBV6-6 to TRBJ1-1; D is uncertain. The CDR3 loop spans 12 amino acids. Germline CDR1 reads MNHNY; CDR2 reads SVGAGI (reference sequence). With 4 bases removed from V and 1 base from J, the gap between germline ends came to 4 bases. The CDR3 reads CASSSGNTEAFF. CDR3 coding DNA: TGTGCCAGCAGTTCAGGGAACACTGAAGCTTTCTTT.

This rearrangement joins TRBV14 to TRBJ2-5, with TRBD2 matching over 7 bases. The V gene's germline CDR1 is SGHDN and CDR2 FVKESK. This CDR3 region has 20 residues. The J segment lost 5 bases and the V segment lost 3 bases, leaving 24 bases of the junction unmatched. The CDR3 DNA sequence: TGTGCCAGCAGCCACCCCTCCTCGCCCAGCGGGGCTTTGTTTTGGGAGACCCAGTACTTC. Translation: CASSHPSSPSGALFWETQYF. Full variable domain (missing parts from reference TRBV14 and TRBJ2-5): EAGVTQFPSHSVIEKGQTVTLRCDPISGHDNLYWYRRVMGKEIKFLLHFVKESKQDESGMPNNRFLAERTGGTYSTLKVQPAELEDSGVYFCASSHPSSPSGALFWETQYFGPGTRLLVL.

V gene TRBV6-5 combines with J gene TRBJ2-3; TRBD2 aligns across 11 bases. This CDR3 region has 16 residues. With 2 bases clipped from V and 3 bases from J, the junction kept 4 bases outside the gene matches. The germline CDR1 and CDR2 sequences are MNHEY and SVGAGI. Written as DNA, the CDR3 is TGTGCCAGCAGTTACCGTAGCGGGGGGGCAACAGATACGCAGTATTTT. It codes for CASSYRSGGATDTQYF.

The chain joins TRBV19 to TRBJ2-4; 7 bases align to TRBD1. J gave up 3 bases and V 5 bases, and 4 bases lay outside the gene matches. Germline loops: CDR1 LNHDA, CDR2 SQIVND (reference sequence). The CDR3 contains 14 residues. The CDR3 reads CASSLRDSKNIQYF. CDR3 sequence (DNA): TGTGCCAGTAGTCTTCGGGACAGCAAAAACATTCAGTACTTC. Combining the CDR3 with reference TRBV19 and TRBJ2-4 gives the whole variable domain DGGITQSPKYLFRKEGQNVTLSCEQNLNHDAMYWYRQDPGQGLRLIYYSQIVNDFQKGDIAEGYSVSREKKESFPLTVTSAQKNPTAFYLCASSLRDSKNIQYFGAGTRLSVL.

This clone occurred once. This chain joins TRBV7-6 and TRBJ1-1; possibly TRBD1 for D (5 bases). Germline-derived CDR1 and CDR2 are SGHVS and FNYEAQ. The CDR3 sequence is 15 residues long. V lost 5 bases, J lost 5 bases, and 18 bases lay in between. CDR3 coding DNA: TGTGCCAGCAGCCGAAAGAGTGGGGGGGGGACTGAAGCTTTCTTT. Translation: CASSRKSGGGTEAFF.

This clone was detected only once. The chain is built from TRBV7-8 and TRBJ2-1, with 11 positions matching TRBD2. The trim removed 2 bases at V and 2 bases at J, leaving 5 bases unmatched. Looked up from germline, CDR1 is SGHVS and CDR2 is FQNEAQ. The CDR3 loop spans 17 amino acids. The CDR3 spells CASSLSLAGGPYNEQFF. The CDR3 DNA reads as TGTGCCAGCAGCTTAAGTCTAGCGGGGGGACCCTACAATGAGCAGTTCTTC. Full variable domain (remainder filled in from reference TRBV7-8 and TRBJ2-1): GAGVSQSPRYKVAKRGQDVALRCDPISGHVSLFWYQQALGQGPEFLTYFQNEAQLDKSGLPSDRFFAERPEGSVSTLKIQRTQQEDSAVYLCASSLSLAGGPYNEQFFGPGTRLTVL.

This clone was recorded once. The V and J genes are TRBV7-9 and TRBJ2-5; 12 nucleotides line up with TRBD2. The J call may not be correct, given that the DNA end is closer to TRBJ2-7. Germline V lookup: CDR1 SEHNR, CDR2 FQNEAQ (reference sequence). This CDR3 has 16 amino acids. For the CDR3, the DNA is TGTGCCAGCAGCTTCGATCTAGCGGGGGGGTGGGACGAGCAGTACTTC. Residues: CASSFDLAGGWDEQYF.

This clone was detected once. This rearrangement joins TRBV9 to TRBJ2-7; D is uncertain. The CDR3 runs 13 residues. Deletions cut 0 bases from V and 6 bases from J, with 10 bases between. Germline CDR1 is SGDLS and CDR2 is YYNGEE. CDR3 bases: TGTGCCAGCAGCGTAGATACCCGGAGCGAGCAGTACTTC. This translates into CASSVDTRSEQYF.

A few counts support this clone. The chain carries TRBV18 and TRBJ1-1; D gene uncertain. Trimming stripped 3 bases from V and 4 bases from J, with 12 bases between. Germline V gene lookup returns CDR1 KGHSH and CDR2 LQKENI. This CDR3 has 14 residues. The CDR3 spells CASSPSVLVTEAFF. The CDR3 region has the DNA TGTGCCAGCTCACCCTCGGTTCTGGTCACTGAAGCTTTCTTT.

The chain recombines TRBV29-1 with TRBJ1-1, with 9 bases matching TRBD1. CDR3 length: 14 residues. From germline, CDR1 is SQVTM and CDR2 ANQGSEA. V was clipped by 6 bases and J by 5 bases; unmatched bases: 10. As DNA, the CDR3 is TGCAGCGTGGGATCCGGGACAGGGTGGACTGAAGCTTTCTTT. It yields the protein CSVGSGTGWTEAFF.

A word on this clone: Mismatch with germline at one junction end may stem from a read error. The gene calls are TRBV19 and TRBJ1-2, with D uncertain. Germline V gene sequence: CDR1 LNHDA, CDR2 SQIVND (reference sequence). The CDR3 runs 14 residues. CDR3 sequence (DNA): TGTGCCAGTAGTATAACGGCTTCTAACTATGGCTACCCCTTC. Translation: CASSITASNYGYPF. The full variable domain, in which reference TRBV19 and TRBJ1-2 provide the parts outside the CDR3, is DGGITQSPKYLFRKEGQNVTLSCEQNLNHDAMYWYRQDPGQGLRLIYYSQIVNDFQKGDIAEGYSVSREKKESFPLTVTSAQKNPTAFYLCASSITASNYGYPFGSGTRLTVV.